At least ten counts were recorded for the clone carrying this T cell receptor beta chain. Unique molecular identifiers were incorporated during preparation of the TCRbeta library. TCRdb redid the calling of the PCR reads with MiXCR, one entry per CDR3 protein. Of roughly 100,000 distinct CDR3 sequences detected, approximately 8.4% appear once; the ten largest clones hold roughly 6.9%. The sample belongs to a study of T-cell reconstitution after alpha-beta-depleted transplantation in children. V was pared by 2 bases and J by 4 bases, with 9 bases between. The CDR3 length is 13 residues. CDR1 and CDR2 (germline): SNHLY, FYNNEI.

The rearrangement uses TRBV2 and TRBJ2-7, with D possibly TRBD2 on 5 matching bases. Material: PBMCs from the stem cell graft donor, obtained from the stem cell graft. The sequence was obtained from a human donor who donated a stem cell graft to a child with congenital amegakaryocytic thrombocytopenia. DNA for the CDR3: TGTGCCAGCAGTGAAAGAGGGTATTACGAGCAGTACTTC. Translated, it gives CASSERGYYEQYF.